This passage covers 16 T cell receptor beta chains from one sample sequenced in a study of blood T cells in healthy people across ages. Together with a sample-barcoded 5' primer, a J-beta primer mix was included in a second PCR lasting roughly 6 to 12 cycles. Via MiXCR, TCRdb re-called the 5' RACE reads, giving one row per CDR3 protein. In the table there are 1.5 million to 2 million distinct CDR3 sequences, roughly 50% of which are singletons. Sequencing input: blood. These receptors were taken from a woman between 35 and 50 years old in good health.

Only a few counts were recorded for this clonotype. The V gene is TRBV29-1, the J gene TRBJ1-2; TRBD1 aligns across 8 bases. This CDR3 comprises 12 residues. The germline V gene encodes CDR1 SQVTM and CDR2 ANQGSEA. V dropped 8 bases and J dropped 6; count of bases not matched to a gene: 8. For the CDR3, the DNA is TGCAGCCTGGGCAGGGGGCAGGATGGCTACACCTTC. Amino acid sequence: CSLGRGQDGYTF.

The gene calls are TRBV25-1 and TRBJ1-3, with D possibly being TRBD1 (5 bases). The CDR3 spans 14 residues. V was pared by 4 bases and J by 4 bases, with 11 bases between. Germline assignment: CDR1 MGHDK and CDR2 SYGVNS. The CDR3 nucleotides are TGTGCCAGCAGTGCGCGGGACCTAGGAAACACCATATATTTT. Its translation: CASSARDLGNTIYF.

The chain carries TRBV27 and TRBJ2-1; 7 bases align to TRBD2. The CDR3 runs 16 residues. Germline V lookup: CDR1 MNHEY, CDR2 SMNVEV (reference sequence). With V trimmed by 8 bases and J by 1 base, 11 bases remained unmatched. This CDR3 reads CASSIFGGRSYNEQFF. The CDR3 coding sequence is TGTGCCAGCTCAATTTTCGGGGGGAGGTCCTACAATGAGCAGTTCTTC.

The chain carries TRBV6-2 or TRBV6-3 and TRBJ2-5; D possibly corresponds to TRBD2 (5 bases). The germline V gene encodes CDR1 MNHEY and CDR2 SVGEGT. There are 14 residues in the CDR3. V lost 6 bases, J lost 3 bases, and 14 bases lay in between. The CDR3 loop reads CASSPEGLEETQYF. In nucleotides, the CDR3 is TGTGCCAGCAGCCCCGAGGGCCTGGAAGAGACCCAGTACTTC.

This clonotype was seen more than once but under ten times. A much larger clone differs by one base, so this may be a read error. The chain joins TRBV5-1 to TRBJ1-6; 7 bases line up with TRBD1. Germline loops: CDR1 SGHRS, CDR2 YFSETQ. The CDR3 runs to 15 residues. This CDR3 is CASSLTDRRDSLLHF. DNA for the CDR3: TGCGCCAGCAGCTTAACGGACAGGCGAGATTCACTCCTCCACTTT.

The gene calls are TRBV28 and TRBJ2-1, with a tentative D call TRBD1 (6 bases). Germline V lookup: CDR1 MDHEN, CDR2 SYDVKM. Trimming took 1 base from V and 4 from J, leaving 14 bases between them. The CDR3 extends over 16 amino acids. DNA of the CDR3: TGTGCCAGCAGTTTATTCATCGTGGGGGCTTACAATGAGCAGTTCTTC. Protein sequence: CASSLFIVGAYNEQFF.

Remarks on this clonotype: One end of the junction varies from germline; a read error may be responsible. This sequence joins TRBV20-1 and TRBJ2-7, with TRBD1 identical over 7 bases. The CDR3 totals 15 residues. Germline-derived CDR1 and CDR2 are DFQATT and SNEGSKA (reference sequence). The CDR3: CSASELGTVPYERYF. As DNA, the CDR3 is TGCAGTGCCTCCGAACTGGGGACAGTTCCCTACGAGCGGTACTTC.

This chain links TRBV27 with TRBJ1-2, with 7 bases lining up with TRBD1. This CDR3 comprises 14 residues. V was clipped by 1 base and J by 7 bases; unmatched bases: 6. CDR1 is MNHEY and CDR2 is SMNVEV in the germline V gene (reference sequence). The CDR3 spells CASSLFRQGGGYTF. CDR3 nucleotide sequence: TGTGCCAGCAGTTTATTCCGACAGGGAGGTGGCTACACCTTC.

V is TRBV3-1 and J is TRBJ2-3; 7 bases fit TRBD2. CDR1 LGHDT and CDR2 YNNKEL come from the germline V gene (reference sequence). The CDR3 runs 18 residues. The V gene end was trimmed by 0 bases and the J gene end by 0 bases; junction bases not matched to a gene: 9. The CDR3 bases are TGTGCCAGCAGCCAAGATAGGAGGAAGCGGGGCAGCACAGATACGCAGTATTTT. It translates to CASSQDRRKRGSTDTQYF.

This clonotype appeared a single time. The chain couples TRBV27 to TRBJ2-3, with TRBD1 as a possible D gene (5 bases). Germline CDR1 is MNHEY and CDR2 is SMNVEV (reference sequence). The ends were cut back, 4 bases at V and 1 base at J, with 12 bases in the middle. The CDR3 runs to 15 residues. In DNA, the CDR3 is TGTGCCAGCAGTTCCTACAGGAGTGGCACAGATACGCAGTATTTT. Its translation is CASSSYRSGTDTQYF.

V is TRBV6-2 or TRBV6-3 and J is TRBJ2-1, with D perhaps assigned TRBD1 or TRBD2 (6 bases each). CDR1 is MNHEY, CDR2 SVGEGT, per germline. The CDR3 consists of 14 residues. V dropped 3 bases and J dropped 6 bases, with 12 bases sitting between them. The CDR3 loop is CASSYGGPTNEQFF. CDR3 coding DNA: TGTGCCAGCAGTTATGGGGGGCCGACCAATGAGCAGTTCTTC.

The V call is TRBV4-3, the J call TRBJ2-5; D is unclear. CDR1 and CDR2 from the germline V gene are LGHNA and YSLEER. CDR3 length: 14 amino acids. V was clipped by 1 base and J by 5 bases, with 11 bases between them. CDR3: CASSQVGRSETQYF. Here the CDR3 DNA reads TGCGCCAGCAGCCAAGTAGGTCGGTCGGAGACCCAGTACTTC.

This chain links TRBV7-9 with TRBJ2-4; TRBD1 is a possible D gene (6 bases). This CDR3 contains 15 residues. V was pared by 5 bases and J by 6 bases, with 17 bases between. Looked up from germline, CDR1 is SEHNR and CDR2 is FQNEAQ (reference sequence). CDR3 protein: CASSPGQPGRNIQYF. The CDR3 DNA is TGTGCCAGCAGCCCAGGACAGCCAGGGCGAAACATTCAGTACTTC.

This clonotype was found many times. The rearrangement uses TRBV7-9 and TRBJ2-4; D is undetermined. CDR3 length equals 14 residues. The V gene's germline CDR1 is SEHNR and CDR2 FQNEAQ (reference sequence). V lost 4 bases, J lost 0 bases, and 7 bases lay in between. The CDR3 spells CASSSPLAKNIQYF. Here the CDR3 DNA reads TGTGCCAGCAGCTCACCTTTAGCCAAAAACATTCAGTACTTC.

This clonotype was seen a few times. The chain uses TRBV9 and TRBJ1-2, with D uncertain. V lost 3 bases, J lost 5 bases, and 11 bases lay in between. The CDR3 has 13 residues. Looked up from germline, CDR1 is SGDLS and CDR2 is YYNGEE. The CDR3 DNA reads TGTGCCAGCAGCGCCCCTACAGAGTATGGCTACACCTTC. As protein: CASSAPTEYGYTF.

The chain links TRBV3-1 to TRBJ2-7, with 9 bases identical to TRBD1. Losses at the gene ends were 5 bases for V and 5 bases for J; bases not matched to a gene: 10. CDR1 and CDR2 (germline): LGHDT, YNNKEL (reference sequence). This CDR3 is built from 15 residues. The CDR3 DNA sequence: TGTGCCAGCAGCTCCGGACAGGGGTGGTATGACGAGCAGTACTTC. Its translation: CASSSGQGWYDEQYF.